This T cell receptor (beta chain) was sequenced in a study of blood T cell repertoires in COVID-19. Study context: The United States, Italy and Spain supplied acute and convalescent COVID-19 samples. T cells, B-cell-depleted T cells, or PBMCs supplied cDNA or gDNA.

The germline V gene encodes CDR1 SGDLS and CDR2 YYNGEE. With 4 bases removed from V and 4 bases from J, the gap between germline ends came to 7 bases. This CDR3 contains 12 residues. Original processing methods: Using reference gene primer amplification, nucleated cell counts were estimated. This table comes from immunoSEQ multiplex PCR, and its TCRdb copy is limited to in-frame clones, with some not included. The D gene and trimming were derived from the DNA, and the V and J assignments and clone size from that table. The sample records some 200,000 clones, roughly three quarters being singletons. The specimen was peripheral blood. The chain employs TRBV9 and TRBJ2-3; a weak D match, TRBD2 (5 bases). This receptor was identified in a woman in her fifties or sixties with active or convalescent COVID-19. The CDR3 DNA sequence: TGTGCCAGCAGCTCGGAGGCAGATACGCAGTATTTT. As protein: CASSSEADTQYF.